This T cell receptor (beta chain) was recorded in a study of T-cell memory formation after mild COVID-19. TCRdb used MiXCR to reprocess the 5' RACE reads, holding one entry per CDR3 protein. The table shows around 340,000 distinct CDR3 sequences, with around an eighth occurring only once. Worth noting for this clonotype: Its antigen is undetermined.

This CDR3 is 15 amino acids long. Germline lookup yields CDR1 MNHNS and CDR2 SASEGT. The ends lost 4 bases at V and 4 bases at J; junction bases unmatched: 5. Study results and caveats: The study found contracting CD4+ clones mainly in CM and EM and contracting CD8+ clones in EMRA. Clones that contracted from day 15 to 85 were balanced CD4/CD8, while later expanders leaned CD4+. There were some responding clones in pre-infection memory, which suggested that cross-reactive memory had joined.

The chain uses TRBV6-1 and TRBJ2-5, with 11 bases matching TRBD2. This sequence was found in a man younger than 30 who had mild COVID-19 (a few samples of this study predate the infection). Cell type and time point are not known. The sequenced sample was PBMCs or a T cell subset sorted from them (not recorded which). The CDR3 DNA is TGTGCCAGCAGTGGGCGACTAGCGGGGAGAGAGACCCAGTACTTC. It codes for CASSGRLAGRETQYF.